This TCR beta chain was documented in a study of cytomegalovirus exposure and HLA in healthy donors. The method was immunoSEQ multiplex PCR; TCRdb's version includes in-frame clones alone and lacks a portion of them. The top ten clones hold 1% to 1.2% of a sample with approximately 220,000 clones, about 90% of them seen once. The V gene's germline CDR1 is MRHNA and CDR2 SNTAGT. The CDR3 loop spans 12 amino acids. Losses at the gene ends were 2 bases for V and 10 bases for J; bases not matched to a gene: 2. The sample was PBMCs. The J gene is TRBJ1-1, the V gene TRBV6-4, with 9 positions matching TRBD1. The TCR sequence derives from a woman aged 18-30 years in good health and CMV-seronegative. The CDR3 protein is CASSDPGQGAFF. CDR3 sequence (DNA): TGTGCCAGCAGTGACCCGGGACAGGGAGCTTTCTTT.